Listed here are 10 T cell receptor beta chains from one sample, sequenced in a study of blood T cell repertoires in COVID-19. Only in-frame clones appear in the TCRdb table, and some are missing; sequencing was by immunoSEQ multiplex PCR. The sample gives roughly 120,000 clones, 75% to 90% of which show up once; roughly 1.9% is in the top ten. What was sequenced was peripheral blood. All receptors come from a man in his 70s with acute or convalescent COVID-19.

A few counts support this clone. The gene calls are TRBV10-2 and TRBJ2-1, with D possibly being TRBD1 (5 bases). CDR3 length equals 12 residues. V was shortened by 3 bases and J by 10 bases, with 10 bases between the two germline ends. CDR1 WSHSY and CDR2 SAAADI come from the germline V gene. The CDR3 region is CASSEQDVEQFF. DNA of the CDR3: TGCGCCAGCAGTGAACAGGACGTGGAGCAGTTCTTC.

The chain couples TRBV6-5 to TRBJ2-5; 7 bases are shared with TRBD1. This CDR3 has 15 amino acids. CDR1 and CDR2 (germline): MNHEY, SVGAGI. The V segment lost 5 bases and the J segment 4 bases; nucleotides outside the gene matches: 10. The CDR3 DNA reads as TGTGCCAGCAGTCAATCTCAGGGGGTCGGAGAGACCCAGTACTTC. Protein product: CASSQSQGVGETQYF.

The chain links TRBV6-2 or TRBV6-3 to TRBJ2-3; D not resolved. Per germline, CDR1 MNHEY and CDR2 SVGEGT. Trimming removed 5 bases from V and 8 bases from J, with 11 bases in between. The CDR3 length is 12 residues. The DNA for the CDR3 is TGTGCCAGCAGTCCGCCCTCCGGTACGCAGTATTTT. As protein: CASSPPSGTQYF.

The chain has TRBV18 and TRBJ1-6; 9 bases are a match to TRBD1. Looked up from germline, CDR1 is KGHSH and CDR2 is LQKENI. This CDR3 comprises 15 residues. Trimming took 5 bases from V and 10 from J; bases not matched to a gene: 9. The CDR3 nucleotides read TGTGCCAGCTCAGCGACACAGGGGGCACGGTCACCCCTCCACTTT. Amino acid sequence: CASSATQGARSPLHF.

This clone was seen only a few times. The V and J genes are TRBV2 and TRBJ1-5; weak D call: TRBD1 (5 bases). The V end was cut by 1 base, the J end by 3 bases, with 13 bases between. This CDR3 region has 16 residues. Germline lookup yields CDR1 SNHLY and CDR2 FYNNEI. CDR3 nucleotide sequence: TGTGCCAGCAGTGAAGAGTCAGGGAGGGACAATCAGCCCCAGCATTTT. This gives the protein CASSEESGRDNQPQHF.

The chain joins TRBV2 to TRBJ2-1; 8 bases line up with TRBD1. CDR3 length: 15 amino acids. V was pared by 4 bases and J by 3 bases, with 5 bases of the junction left unmatched. Germline CDR1 reads SNHLY; CDR2 reads FYNNEI. CDR3 DNA sequence: TGTGCCAGCAGTGTCTGGACAGGGAGCTACAATGAGCAGTTCTTC. This gives the protein CASSVWTGSYNEQFF.

This chain links TRBV19 with TRBJ1-5; 7 bases are shared with TRBD1. This CDR3 comprises 15 residues. Germline V gene data show CDR1 as LNHDA and CDR2 as SQIVND (reference sequence). J gave up 2 bases and V 7 bases, and 8 bases lay outside the gene matches. The CDR3 nucleotides are TGTGCCAGTACCGAACAGGGGAGAGGCAATCAGCCCCAGCATTTT. This translates into CASTEQGRGNQPQHF.

V gene TRBV5-1 combines with J gene TRBJ2-1; 8 positions agree with TRBD2. This CDR3 contains 17 residues. Germline trimming cut 7 bases from V and 0 bases from J; bases unmatched to any gene: 12. Germline V CDR1 and CDR2: SGHRS, YFSETQ. This chain's CDR3 is CASEGGGGSTSYNEQFF. CDR3 DNA: TGCGCCAGCGAAGGCGGCGGGGGGTCTACCTCCTACAATGAGCAGTTCTTC.

The genes are TRBV27 and TRBJ2-7; 10 nucleotides agree with TRBD1. V gave up 2 bases and J gave up 4 bases; unmatched junction bases: 5. This CDR3 contains 15 residues. Germline V CDR1 and CDR2: MNHEY, SMNVEV (reference sequence). In DNA, the CDR3 is TGTGCCAGCAGTTTACTGGGACAGGGGAAGTACGAGCAGTACTTC. Translating gives CASSLLGQGKYEQYF.

This clone was counted once. The rearrangement joins TRBV7-9 to TRBJ1-2, with a tentative D call TRBD1 (6 bases). Germline CDR1 SEHNR, CDR2 FQNEAQ (reference sequence). V was shortened by 5 bases and J by 0 bases, with 13 bases between the two germline ends. This CDR3 contains 15 residues. In nucleotides, the CDR3 is TGTGCCAGCAGCCTAGGGACAACTCCTAACTATGGCTACACCTTC. This translates into CASSLGTTPNYGYTF.